A single sample gave rise to the 20 T cell receptor beta chains below, sequenced in a study of Ad26.COV2.S vaccination and SARS-CoV-2 variants. As to treatment: roughly 20 received Ad26.COV2.S at low or high dose, single or two shots; about 5 received placebo; per-sample allocation not given. After the first vaccine or placebo injection, samples were drawn on day 63. Sequencing was performed with immunoSEQ multiplex PCR; in TCRdb, only in-frame clones are kept and a portion is missing. Seen here are a few hundred thousand clones, roughly 90% observed once, and the top ten hold 3.6%. The specimen was peripheral blood, collected in a trial of Ad26.COV2.S vaccine versus placebo. The receptors stem from a person between 18 and 65 years old who received the Ad26.COV2.S COVID-19 vaccine or a placebo.

The chain combines TRBV27 with TRBJ2-2, with D perhaps matching TRBD1 (5 bases). Per the germline V gene, CDR1 is MNHEY and CDR2 is SMNVEV (reference sequence). V gave up 7 bases and J gave up 7 bases, with 16 bases separating them. This CDR3 is built from 14 residues. This chain's CDR3 is CASTRQPAIGELFF. The CDR3 nucleotides read TGTGCCAGCACACGACAGCCGGCCATCGGGGAGCTGTTTTTT.

The rearrangement uses TRBV24-1 and TRBJ2-3, with 7 positions matching TRBD2. Germline assignment: CDR1 KGHDR and CDR2 SFDVKD. CDR3 length equals 13 residues. Trimming cost V 8 bases and J 6 bases; bases outside gene matches: 7. This CDR3 reads CATKRGDVDTQYF. The CDR3 DNA follows: TGTGCCACCAAACGGGGGGACGTGGATACGCAGTATTTT.

The genes are TRBV28 and TRBJ1-2; D is uncertain. This CDR3 has 14 residues. CDR1 MDHEN and CDR2 SYDVKM come from the germline V gene. Trimming removed 4 bases at V and 3 bases at J, with 12 bases between. The DNA of the CDR3 is TGTGCCAGCAGTTATATCGGAGTTGACTATGGCTACACCTTC. It translates to CASSYIGVDYGYTF.

The chain's CDR3 is CASSPGANEQFF. DNA for the CDR3: TGTGCCAGCAGCCCAGGCGCCAATGAGCAGTTCTTC. V usage is TRBV12-3 or TRBV12-4 and J usage is TRBJ2-1, with D unclear. Trimming pared 6 bases from V and 6 bases from J, leaving 9 bases between. CDR3 length: 12 residues.

The rearrangement links TRBV11-2 to TRBJ1-6; D ambiguous. Trimming stripped 1 base from V and 8 bases from J, with 9 bases between. CDR3 length equals 14 residues. Germline CDR1 is SGHAT and CDR2 is FQNNGV. CDR3 nucleotides: TGTGCCAGCAGCTTAGGACGTTCGGATTCACCCCTCCACTTT. It yields the protein CASSLGRSDSPLHF.

This rearrangement joins TRBV5-1 to TRBJ1-2; 7 positions match TRBD1. Germline CDR1 reads SGHRS; CDR2 reads YFSETQ. J gave up 0 bases and V 4 bases, and 6 bases lay outside the gene matches. There are 15 residues in the CDR3. CDR3 protein: CASSQIQGANYGYTF. The CDR3 DNA reads TGCGCCAGCAGCCAGATTCAGGGGGCTAACTATGGCTACACCTTC.

The chain combines TRBV6-2 or TRBV6-3 with TRBJ2-3, with D hard to call. There are 11 residues in the CDR3. Per the germline V gene, CDR1 is MNHEY and CDR2 is SVGEGT. Between the trimmed V and J ends, which lost 2 bases and 10 bases, there was a span of 7 bases. CDR3 region: CASSYRQAQYF. CDR3 bases: TGTGCCAGCAGTTACAGGCAGGCGCAGTATTTT.

The gene calls are TRBV25-1 and TRBJ1-4; tentatively, D is TRBD1 (6 bases). The CDR3 is 15 residues long. Germline V gives CDR1 MGHDK, CDR2 SYGVNS. Trimming removed 1 base at V and 5 bases at J, with 11 bases between. The chain's CDR3 is CASSELGQGNEKLFF. In DNA, the CDR3 is TGTGCCAGCAGTGAATTGGGGCAGGGGAATGAAAAACTGTTTTTT.

This chain joins TRBV7-3 and TRBJ2-2; TRBD2 matches at 8 bases. Unmatched junction bases numbered 14, after V lost 8 bases and J lost 6 bases. The CDR3 is 16 amino acids. Germline CDR1 SGHTA, CDR2 FQGTGA. The CDR3 is CASSYGGAGVPGELFF. In nucleotides, the CDR3 is TGTGCCAGCTCCTATGGGGGAGCGGGGGTTCCCGGGGAGCTGTTTTTT.

This CDR3 is CASSPTDQPQHF. In DNA, the CDR3 is TGTGCCAGCAGCCCAACAGATCAGCCCCAGCATTTT. This chain uses TRBV12-3 or TRBV12-4 with TRBJ1-5, with D unresolved. With 6 bases removed from V and 5 bases from J, the gap between germline ends came to 8 bases. The CDR3 is made up of 12 amino acids.

The chain recombines TRBV30 with TRBJ1-4, with 12 bases lining up with TRBD1. Germline values: CDR1 GTSNPN, CDR2 SVGIG (reference sequence). The CDR3 loop spans 19 amino acids. V shed 0 bases and J 4 bases; nucleotides not matched to a gene: 12. The CDR3 sequence is CAWSVGTGGTPELNEKLFF. DNA of the CDR3: TGTGCCTGGAGTGTTGGGACAGGGGGCACCCCCGAACTTAATGAAAAACTGTTTTTT.

This clone was observed a single time. DNA of the CDR3: TGTGCCAGCAGCTACGACTTAGGGGACTGGGAAAAACTGTTTTTT. Protein product: CASSYDLGDWEKLFF. V gene TRBV5-4 combines with J gene TRBJ1-4; possible D gene TRBD1, 5 bases. The V gene lost 3 bases and the J gene lost 8 bases, with 17 bases spanning the gap. This CDR3 comprises 15 residues. Germline CDR1 is SGHNT and CDR2 is YYREEE (reference sequence).

The genes are TRBV7-3 and TRBJ2-1; D tentatively fits TRBD1 or TRBD2 (5 bases each). Germline V gene data show CDR1 as SGHTA and CDR2 as FQGTGA. The CDR3 consists of 13 residues. Trimming cost V 5 bases and J 3 bases, with 8 bases left between them. The CDR3 loop reads CASSHGGYNEQFF. CDR3 DNA sequence: TGTGCCAGCAGCCATGGGGGCTACAATGAGCAGTTCTTC.

The chain has TRBV7-2 and TRBJ2-7; D remains ambiguous. V was shortened by 5 bases and J by 7 bases, with 12 bases between the two germline ends. The germline gives CDR1 SGHTA, CDR2 FQGNSA. This CDR3 contains 12 residues. In nucleotides, the CDR3 is TGTGCCAGCAGCCTGCAGTTGGGGGAGCAGTACTTC. This encodes CASSLQLGEQYF.

This rearrangement joins TRBV7-8 to TRBJ1-2; D is ambiguous. Germline loops: CDR1 SGHVS, CDR2 FQNEAQ. The CDR3 totals 15 residues. The V and J ends lost 1 base and 6 bases respectively, with 15 bases between them. CDR3 amino acids: CASSLEDPQIDGYTF. The CDR3, as DNA: TGTGCCAGCAGCTTAGAAGATCCCCAGATAGATGGCTACACCTTC.

The J gene is TRBJ1-5, the V gene TRBV11-2; D perhaps matches TRBD1 (6 bases). Per the germline V gene, CDR1 is SGHAT and CDR2 is FQNNGV. CDR3 length equals 15 residues. V was clipped by 5 bases and J by 3 bases, with 14 bases between them. CDR3 sequence reads: CASSGRTATNQPQHF. The CDR3 nucleotides are TGTGCCAGCAGCGGACGGACAGCTACCAATCAGCCCCAGCATTTT.

The V gene is TRBV6-6, the J gene TRBJ2-2; possible D gene TRBD1, 5 bases. There are 14 residues in the CDR3. Trimming stripped 9 bases from V and 1 base from J, with 12 bases between. Germline assignment: CDR1 MNHNY and CDR2 SVGAGI (reference sequence). CDR3 bases: TGTGCCAGTCTCTCAGGGTTGAACACCGGGGAGCTGTTTTTT. This translates into CASLSGLNTGELFF.

V and J are TRBV10-3 and TRBJ1-5; 10 bases fit TRBD1. V lost 6 bases, J lost 4 bases, and 6 bases stayed unmatched. The CDR3 runs 15 residues. Looked up from germline, CDR1 is ENHRY and CDR2 is SYGVKD. Here the CDR3 reads CAIRKGTGVNQPQHF. CDR3 DNA: TGTGCCATCAGGAAAGGGACAGGGGTAAATCAGCCCCAGCATTTT.

The J gene is TRBJ2-1, the V gene TRBV6-2 or TRBV6-3; no clear D gene. The CDR3 is 14 residues long. The V gene lost 6 bases and the J gene lost 4 bases, with 13 bases spanning the gap. Germline CDR1 reads MNHEY; CDR2 reads SVGEGT. The CDR3 here is CASSPRPTYNEQFF. CDR3 DNA sequence: TGTGCCAGCAGCCCCCGCCCCACATACAATGAGCAGTTCTTC.

In DNA form, the CDR3 reads TGTGCCAGTAGCCTCGACAGGGACTTTAACACAGATACGCAGTATTTT. This codes for CASSLDRDFNTDTQYF. The chain has TRBV19 and TRBJ2-3; a possible D gene is TRBD1 (7 bases). Trimming left V 6 bases short and J 2 bases short, with 18 bases between. This CDR3 comprises 16 residues. CDR1 LNHDA and CDR2 SQIVND come from the germline V gene (reference sequence). The full variable domain, completed using reference TRBV19 and TRBJ2-3, is DGGITQSPKYLFRKEGQNVTLSCEQNLNHDAMYWYRQDPGQGLRLIYYSQIVNDFQKGDIAEGYSVSREKKESFPLTVTSAQKNPTAFYLCASSLDRDFNTDTQYFGPGTRLTVL.